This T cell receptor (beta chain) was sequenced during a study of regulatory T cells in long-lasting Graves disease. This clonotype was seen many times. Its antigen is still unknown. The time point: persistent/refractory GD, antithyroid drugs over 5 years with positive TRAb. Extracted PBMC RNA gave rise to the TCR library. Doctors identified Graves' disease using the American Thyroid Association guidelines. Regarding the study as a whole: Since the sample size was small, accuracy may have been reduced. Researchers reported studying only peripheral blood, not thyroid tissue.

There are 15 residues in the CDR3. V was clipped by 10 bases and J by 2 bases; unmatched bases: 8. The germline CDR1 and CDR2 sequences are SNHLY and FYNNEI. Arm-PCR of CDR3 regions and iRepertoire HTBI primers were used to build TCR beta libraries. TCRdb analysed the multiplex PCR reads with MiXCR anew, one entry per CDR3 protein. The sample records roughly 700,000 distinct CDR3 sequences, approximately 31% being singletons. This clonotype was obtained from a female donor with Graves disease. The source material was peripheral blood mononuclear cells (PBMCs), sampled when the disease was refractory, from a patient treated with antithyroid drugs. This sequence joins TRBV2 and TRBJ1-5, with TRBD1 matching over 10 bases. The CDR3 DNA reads TGTGCCACTTCAACCGGGACAGGGGGCAATCAGCCCCAGCATTTT. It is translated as CATSTGTGGNQPQHF.